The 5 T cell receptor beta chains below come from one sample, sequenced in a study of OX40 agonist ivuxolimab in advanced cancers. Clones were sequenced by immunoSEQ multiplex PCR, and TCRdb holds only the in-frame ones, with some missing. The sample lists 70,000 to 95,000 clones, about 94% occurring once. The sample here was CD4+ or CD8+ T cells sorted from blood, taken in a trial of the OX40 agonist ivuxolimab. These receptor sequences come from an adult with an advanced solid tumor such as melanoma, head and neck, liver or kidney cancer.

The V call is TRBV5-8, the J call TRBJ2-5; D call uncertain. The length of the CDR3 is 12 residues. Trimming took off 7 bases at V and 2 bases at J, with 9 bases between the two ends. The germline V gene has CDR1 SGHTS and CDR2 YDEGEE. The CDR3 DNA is TGTGCCAGCCAATTGATACAAGAGACCCAGTACTTC. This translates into CASQLIQETQYF.

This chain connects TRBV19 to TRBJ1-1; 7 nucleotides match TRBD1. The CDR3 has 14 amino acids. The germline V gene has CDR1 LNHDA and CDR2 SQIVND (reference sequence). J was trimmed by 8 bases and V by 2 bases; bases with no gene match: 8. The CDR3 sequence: CASSISRGLGEAFF. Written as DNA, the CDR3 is TGTGCCAGTAGTATATCGAGGGGGCTAGGGGAAGCTTTCTTT.

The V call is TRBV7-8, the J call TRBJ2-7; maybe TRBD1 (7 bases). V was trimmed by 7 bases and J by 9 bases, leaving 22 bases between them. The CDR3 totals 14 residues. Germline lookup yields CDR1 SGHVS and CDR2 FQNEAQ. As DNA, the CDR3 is TGTGCCAGCAACCGAGACAGGGACTGGCCCGGGCAGTACTTC. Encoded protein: CASNRDRDWPGQYF.

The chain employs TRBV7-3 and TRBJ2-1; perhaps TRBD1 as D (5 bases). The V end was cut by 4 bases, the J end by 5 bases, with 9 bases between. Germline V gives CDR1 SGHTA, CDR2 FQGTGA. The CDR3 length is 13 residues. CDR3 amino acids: CASSSQDNNEQFF. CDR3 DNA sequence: TGTGCCAGCAGCTCACAGGACAACAATGAGCAGTTCTTC.

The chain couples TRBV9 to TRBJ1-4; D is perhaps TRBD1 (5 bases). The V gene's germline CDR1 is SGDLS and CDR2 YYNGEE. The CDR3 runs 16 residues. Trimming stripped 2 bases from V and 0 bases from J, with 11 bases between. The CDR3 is CASSVGDSATNEKLFF. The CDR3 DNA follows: TGTGCCAGCAGCGTGGGAGACAGTGCAACTAATGAAAAACTGTTTTTT.